This T cell receptor (beta chain) was retrieved from a study of cytomegalovirus exposure and HLA in healthy donors. Study context: Of all 400 or so donors who were genotyped, roughly 81% belonged to the Caucasian-associated ancestry cluster.

Study outcomes and limitations: The authors later linked a missense DCLRE1C variant to TCR beta V- and J-gene trimming.

The germline gives CDR1 LNHDA, CDR2 SQIVND (reference sequence). CDR3 length: 14 amino acids. V shed 2 bases, J shed 3 bases, and the junction held 2 bases outside the gene matches. Remarks on this clone: Its antigen remains unidentified. This same CDR3 is encoded by further DNA sequences in the sample.

Donors sampled were nominally healthy, though unrecorded immune exposures were likely. PCR amplification relied on 60 Vbeta primers (plus 13 Jbeta primers). TCRdb's table, derived via immunoSEQ multiplex PCR, lists solely in-frame clones and lacks some. This sample carries 90,000 to 150,000 clones, about 80% of them seen once, and the ten largest clones take roughly an eighth. The sample taken for sequencing was PBMCs. This receptor was taken from a woman aged 40-49 years in good health and CMV-seropositive. This chain joins TRBV19 and TRBJ1-1; TRBD1 matches at 8 bases. CDR3 sequence reads: CASSIQGADTEAFF. CDR3 DNA sequence: TGTGCCAGTAGTATACAGGGGGCGGACACTGAAGCTTTCTTT.